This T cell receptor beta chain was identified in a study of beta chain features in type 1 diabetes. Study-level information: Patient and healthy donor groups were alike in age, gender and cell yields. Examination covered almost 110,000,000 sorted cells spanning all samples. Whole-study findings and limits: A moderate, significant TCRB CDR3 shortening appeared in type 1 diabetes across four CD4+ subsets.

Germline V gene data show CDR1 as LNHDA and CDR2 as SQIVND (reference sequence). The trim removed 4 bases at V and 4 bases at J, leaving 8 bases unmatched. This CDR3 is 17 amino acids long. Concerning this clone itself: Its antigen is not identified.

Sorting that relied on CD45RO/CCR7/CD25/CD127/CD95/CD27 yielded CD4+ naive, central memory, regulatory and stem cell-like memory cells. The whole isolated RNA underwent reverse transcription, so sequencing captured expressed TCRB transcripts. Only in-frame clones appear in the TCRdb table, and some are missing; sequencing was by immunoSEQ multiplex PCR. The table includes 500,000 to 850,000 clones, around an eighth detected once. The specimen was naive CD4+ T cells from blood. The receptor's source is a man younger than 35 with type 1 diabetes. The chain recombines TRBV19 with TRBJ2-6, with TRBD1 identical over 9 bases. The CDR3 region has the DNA TGTGCCAGTAGTAAGGGACAGGGAACGACAGGGGCCAACGTCCTGACTTTC. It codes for CASSKGQGTTGANVLTF.